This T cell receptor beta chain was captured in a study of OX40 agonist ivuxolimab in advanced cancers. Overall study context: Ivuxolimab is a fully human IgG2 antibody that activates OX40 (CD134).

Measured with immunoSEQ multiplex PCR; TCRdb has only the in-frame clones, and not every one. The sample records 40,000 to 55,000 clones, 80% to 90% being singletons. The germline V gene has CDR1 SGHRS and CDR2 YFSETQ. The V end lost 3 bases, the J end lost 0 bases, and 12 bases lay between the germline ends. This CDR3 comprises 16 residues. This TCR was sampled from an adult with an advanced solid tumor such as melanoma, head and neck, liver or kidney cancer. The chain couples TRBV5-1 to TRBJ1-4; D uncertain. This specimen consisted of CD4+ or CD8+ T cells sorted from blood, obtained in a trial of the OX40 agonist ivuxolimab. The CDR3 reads CASSYVGSATNEKLFF. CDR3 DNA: TGCGCCAGCAGCTACGTCGGGTCCGCAACTAATGAAAAACTGTTTTTT.